This TCR beta chain comes out of a study of blood T cell repertoires in COVID-19. Germline V gene sequence: CDR1 SGHAT, CDR2 FQNNGV. The CDR3 sequence is 18 residues long. With 6 bases removed from V and 8 bases from J, the gap between germline ends came to 31 bases. Clones were read by immunoSEQ multiplex PCR, and TCRdb kept only the in-frame ones, dropping some. In the table there are 80,000 or so clones, about 82% of which are singletons. This chain joins TRBV11-2 and TRBJ1-2, with no clear D. The sequence came from a woman in her fifties or sixties with acute or convalescent COVID-19. Input material: peripheral blood. The CDR3 reads CASSSVTVGEMYSQGYTF. In nucleotides, the CDR3 is TGTGCCAGCAGTTCGGTTACAGTCGGGGAGATGTATAGTCAGGGCTACACCTTC.